The T cell receptor (beta chain) described here comes from a study of blood T cell repertoires in COVID-19. For the study at large: Samples representing acute and convalescent COVID-19 were sourced from the United States, Italy and Spain. T cells, B-cell-depleted T cells, or PBMCs supplied cDNA or gDNA.

Original handling: Using reference gene primer amplification, nucleated cell counts were estimated. Repertoires were generated with immunoSEQ multiplex PCR, while TCRdb's copy carries only in-frame clones and drops some. The V and J calls and clone size are taken from that table; D and trimming were inferred from the DNA. The sample has about 520,000 clones; 70% to 90% are singletons. This clone has only a few counts. The CDR3 runs to 15 residues. V was trimmed by 3 bases and J by 1 base, leaving 12 bases between them. Germline V gives CDR1 KGHSH, CDR2 LQKENI. This clonotype was obtained from a human donor in a cohort sampled during active COVID-19. Material for sequencing was peripheral blood. The gene calls are TRBV18 and TRBJ1-1; D remains unclear. Here the CDR3 reads CASSPEAVRNTEAFF. The CDR3, as DNA: TGTGCCAGCTCACCTGAGGCGGTCAGGAACACTGAAGCTTTCTTT.